The 18 T cell receptor beta chains below all came from one sample that was sequenced in a study of siplizumab effects on memory and regulatory T cells. Repertoires were generated with immunoSEQ multiplex PCR, while TCRdb's copy carries only in-frame clones and drops some. The top ten hold about 0.091% of the sample, which has about 64,000 clones, 90% to 97% seen once. Sequencing used naive CD8+ T cells sorted from blood. The receptors come from a human donor in good health.

The chain combines TRBV19 with TRBJ2-7, with no clear D. V was cut by 0 bases and J by 4 bases, with 13 bases left in between. Per the germline V gene, CDR1 is LNHDA and CDR2 is SQIVND (reference sequence). This CDR3 contains 15 residues. The CDR3 sequence is CASSIDLGPVYEQYF. DNA of the CDR3: TGTGCCAGTAGTATAGATCTCGGACCCGTATACGAGCAGTACTTC. The whole variable domain, remainder taken from reference TRBV19 and TRBJ2-7, is DGGITQSPKYLFRKEGQNVTLSCEQNLNHDAMYWYRQDPGQGLRLIYYSQIVNDFQKGDIAEGYSVSREKKESFPLTVTSAQKNPTAFYLCASSIDLGPVYEQYFGPGTRLTVT.

The chain joins TRBV6-5 to TRBJ2-2, with D unresolved. V lost 0 bases, J lost 4 bases, and 3 bases lay in between. The CDR3 runs to 13 residues. From germline, CDR1 is MNHEY and CDR2 SVGAGI. This CDR3 reads CASSYSSTGELFF. CDR3 coding DNA: TGTGCCAGCAGTTACTCTTCCACCGGGGAGCTGTTTTTT.

The chain links TRBV9 to TRBJ2-1; a possible D gene is TRBD1 (6 bases). Per the germline V gene, CDR1 is SGDLS and CDR2 is YYNGEE. Trimming took 4 bases from V and 15 from J, leaving 17 bases between them. The CDR3 runs to 12 residues. The CDR3 coding sequence is TGTGCCAGCAGCCCGGGACAAGAGGCTCGGTTCTTC. It encodes CASSPGQEARFF.

The CDR3 DNA is TGTGCCTCCATGGTGGGGCAGGGAAACTACGAGCAGTACTTC. Its protein is CASMVGQGNYEQYF. This chain uses TRBV27 with TRBJ2-7; TRBD1 might be the D (5 bases). The CDR3 runs 14 residues. CDR1 and CDR2 from the germline V gene are MNHEY and SMNVEV (reference sequence). Between the trimmed V and J ends, which lost 11 bases and 3 bases, there was a span of 20 bases.

The chain employs TRBV4-2 and TRBJ1-1, with 9 bases fitting TRBD1. Germline loops: CDR1 LGHNA, CDR2 YNFKEQ. CDR3 size: 15 residues. The V and J ends lost 3 bases and 4 bases, in that order; junction bases with no gene match: 6. CDR3 sequence (DNA): TGTGCCAGCAGCCAGCAACAGGGGGCTATCACTGAAGCTTTCTTT. This translates into CASSQQQGAITEAFF.

This chain links TRBV9 with TRBJ2-2; D unresolved. This CDR3 has 15 residues. Germline lookup yields CDR1 SGDLS and CDR2 YYNGEE. Between the trimmed V and J ends, which lost 0 bases and 1 base, there was a span of 7 bases. The CDR3 sequence is CASSVAAENTGELFF. In DNA form, the CDR3 reads TGTGCCAGCAGCGTAGCGGCAGAGAACACCGGGGAGCTGTTTTTT.

The CDR3 reads CASSIVPNTEAFF. CDR3 in DNA: TGTGCCAGTAGTATAGTCCCTAACACTGAAGCTTTCTTT. The rearrangement joins TRBV19 to TRBJ1-1; no clear D. This CDR3 spans 13 amino acids. V lost 1 base and J lost 2, with 5 bases in between. CDR1 is LNHDA, CDR2 SQIVND, per germline (reference sequence). The full variable domain, in which reference TRBV19 and TRBJ1-1 provide the parts outside the CDR3, is DGGITQSPKYLFRKEGQNVTLSCEQNLNHDAMYWYRQDPGQGLRLIYYSQIVNDFQKGDIAEGYSVSREKKESFPLTVTSAQKNPTAFYLCASSIVPNTEAFFGQGTRLTVV.

V usage is TRBV10-3 and J usage is TRBJ1-2, with a weak D call TRBD1 (6 bases). Germline loops: CDR1 ENHRY, CDR2 SYGVKD. The length of the CDR3 is 13 residues. V lost 0 bases to trimming and J lost 8 bases, with 10 bases between them. In DNA form, the CDR3 reads TGTGCCATCAGTGAGTCGATGGGGGGCGGCTACACCTTC. Residues: CAISESMGGGYTF.

The V and J genes are TRBV5-1 and TRBJ2-3; TRBD1 might be the D (6 bases). The CDR3 extends over 16 amino acids. V was pared by 4 bases and J by 2 bases, with 17 bases between. The germline V gene has CDR1 SGHRS and CDR2 YFSETQ. The CDR3 coding sequence is TGCGCCAGCAGCCCGCGGACAGAAATATTCACAGATACGCAGTATTTT. Translation gives CASSPRTEIFTDTQYF.

The rearrangement links TRBV4-1 to TRBJ2-5; TRBD1 is a possible D gene (6 bases). CDR3 size: 14 residues. Trimming left V 3 bases short and J 4 bases short, with 12 bases between. Germline CDR1 is MGHRA and CDR2 is YSYEKL. CDR3 residues: CASSQVQGRETQYF. CDR3 coding DNA: TGCGCCAGCAGCCAGGTACAGGGACGAGAGACCCAGTACTTC.

The chain couples TRBV27 to TRBJ2-7; D may correspond to TRBD1 or TRBD2 (5 bases each). This CDR3 spans 12 amino acids. The V gene's germline CDR1 is MNHEY and CDR2 SMNVEV (reference sequence). Trimming stripped 5 bases from V and 2 bases from J, with 7 bases between. Here the CDR3 DNA reads TGTGCCAGCAGTCGGGGCCCCTACGAGCAGTACTTC. This gives the protein CASSRGPYEQYF.

V is TRBV11-3 and J is TRBJ2-1, with TRBD2 matching 11 bases. The CDR3 totals 15 residues. Germline V CDR1 and CDR2: SGHNT, YENEEA. Unmatched junction bases numbered 2, after V lost 3 bases and J lost 4 bases. This chain's CDR3 is CASSFGTSGYNEQFF. CDR3 nucleotides: TGTGCCAGCAGCTTCGGGACTAGCGGTTACAATGAGCAGTTCTTC.

In its sample, this clone was seen once. The gene calls are TRBV5-4 and TRBJ2-3, with TRBD2 identical over 12 bases. The CDR3 totals 17 residues. J was trimmed by 4 bases and V by 10 bases; bases with no gene match: 16. The V gene's germline CDR1 is SGHNT and CDR2 YYREEE (reference sequence). The CDR3 sequence: CALTSSGGAMRSDTQYF. Written as DNA, the CDR3 is TGTGCCCTTACTTCTAGCGGGGGGGCCATGCGATCAGATACGCAGTATTTT.

The chain recombines TRBV7-3 with TRBJ2-7; perhaps TRBD2 as D (6 bases). Per germline, CDR1 SGHTA and CDR2 FQGTGA. The CDR3 is 14 amino acids. V was clipped by 5 bases and J by 4 bases, with 15 bases between them. The CDR3 reads CASSPSGEEYEQYF. In DNA form, the CDR3 reads TGTGCCAGCAGCCCCTCCGGGGAGGAATACGAGCAGTACTTC. Full variable domain (outside the CDR3, taken from reference TRBV7-3 and TRBJ2-7): GAGVSQTPSNKVTEKGKYVELRCDPISGHTALYWYRQSLGQGPEFLIYFQGTGAADDSGLPNDRFFAVRPEGSVSTLKIQRTERGDSAVYLCASSPSGEEYEQYFGPGTRLTVT.

V usage is TRBV19 and J usage is TRBJ1-2; the D is unclear. The germline V gene has CDR1 LNHDA and CDR2 SQIVND (reference sequence). The CDR3 runs 13 residues. V lost 3 bases, J lost 4 bases, and 9 bases lay in between. The CDR3 sequence is CASSISSVYGYTF. The CDR3 coding sequence is TGTGCCAGTAGTATCTCGTCAGTCTATGGCTACACCTTC.

V is TRBV6-5 and J is TRBJ2-2, with TRBD2 identical over 11 bases. Germline lookup yields CDR1 MNHEY and CDR2 SVGAGI. The CDR3 runs to 15 residues. With 5 bases clipped from V and 4 bases from J, the junction kept 3 bases outside the gene matches. The CDR3 region has the DNA TGTGCCAGCAGTCTTAGCGGGGGGGCCACCGGGGAGCTGTTTTTT. Protein product: CASSLSGGATGELFF.

J is TRBJ1-1 and V is TRBV5-1; the D is unclear. V was clipped by 1 base and J by 0 bases, with 4 bases between them. The CDR3 length is 13 residues. Germline V CDR1 and CDR2: SGHRS, YFSETQ. CDR3 nucleotides: TGCGCCAGCAGCTTGAACCTGAACACTGAAGCTTTCTTT. Protein sequence: CASSLNLNTEAFF.

Remarks on this clone: Sequence at one end of the junction differs from germline and may be a read error. The chain combines TRBV7-2 with TRBJ1-6; possibly TRBD1 for D (6 bases). CDR3 length: 12 residues. Germline V gene data show CDR1 as SGHTA and CDR2 as FQGNSA. The CDR3 loop is CASSFTPGQSTF. The CDR3 DNA sequence: TGTGCCAGCAGTTTCACCCCTGGACAGTCGACCTTT.